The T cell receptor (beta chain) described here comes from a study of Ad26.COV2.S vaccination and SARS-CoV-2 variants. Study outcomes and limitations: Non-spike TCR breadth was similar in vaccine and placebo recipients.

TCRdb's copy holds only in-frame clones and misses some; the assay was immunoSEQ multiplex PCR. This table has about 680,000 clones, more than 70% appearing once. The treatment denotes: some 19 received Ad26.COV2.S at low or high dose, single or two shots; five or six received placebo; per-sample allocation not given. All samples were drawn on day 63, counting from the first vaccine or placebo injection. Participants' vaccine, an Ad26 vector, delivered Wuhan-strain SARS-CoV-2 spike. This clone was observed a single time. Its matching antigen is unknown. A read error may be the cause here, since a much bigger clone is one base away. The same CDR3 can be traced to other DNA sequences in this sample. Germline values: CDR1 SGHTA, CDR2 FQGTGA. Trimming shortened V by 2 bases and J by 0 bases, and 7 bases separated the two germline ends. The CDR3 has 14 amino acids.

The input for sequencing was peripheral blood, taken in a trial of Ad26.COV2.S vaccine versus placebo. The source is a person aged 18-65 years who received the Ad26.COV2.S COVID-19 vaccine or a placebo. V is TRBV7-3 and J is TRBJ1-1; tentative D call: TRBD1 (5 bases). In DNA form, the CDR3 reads TGTGCCAGCAGCTTACAGGGTATGAACACTGAAGCTTTCTTT. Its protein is CASSLQGMNTEAFF.